Each of the 26 T cell receptor beta chains below was sequenced from the same sample in a study of regulatory T cells in long-lasting Graves disease. CDR3 regions were amplified by Arm-PCR using iRepertoire HTBI primers to build TCR beta libraries. TCRdb re-analysed the multiplex PCR reads in MiXCR, keeping a single row per CDR3 protein. Of around 460,000 distinct CDR3 sequences in the sample, 14% are singletons; the top ten hold 17%. Time point denoted: newly diagnosed GD, antithyroid drugs for less than 3 months. PBMC-derived RNA was used for the TCR library. These data are also associated with another study on T cells in Graves' hyperthyroidism and ophthalmopathy.

The source material was peripheral blood mononuclear cells (PBMCs), sampled at new diagnosis, from a patient treated with antithyroid drugs. All receptors derive from a woman between 50 and 59 years old with Graves disease.

This clonotype was observed many times. The CDR3 loop is CASSPRLSQETQYF. Written as DNA, the CDR3 is TGTGCCAGCAGCCCCCGGTTGAGTCAAGAGACCCAGTACTTC. This chain connects TRBV13 to TRBJ2-5; D ambiguous. The CDR3 is 14 amino acids. V dropped 5 bases and J dropped 2 bases, with 12 bases sitting between them. Germline V lookup: CDR1 PRHDT, CDR2 FYEKMQ (reference sequence).

The genes are TRBV6-1 and TRBJ2-7; TRBD2 aligns across 10 bases. The CDR3 consists of 20 residues. Germline V gene data show CDR1 as MNHNS and CDR2 as SASEGT. Germline trimming cut 5 bases from V and 3 bases from J; bases unmatched to any gene: 22. The CDR3 DNA sequence: TGTGCCAGCAGTCCTCGACAAGGAGGACTAGCGGCGTCAATGGTCTACGAGCAGTACTTC. It yields the protein CASSPRQGGLAASMVYEQYF.

This clonotype was counted between two and nine times. The rearrangement uses TRBV6-1 and TRBJ1-1; D is uncertain. From germline, CDR1 is MNHNS and CDR2 SASEGT. This CDR3 has 15 residues. Trimming took off 7 bases at V and 5 bases at J, with 20 bases between the two ends. The CDR3 region is CASIAQGRKGTEAFF. CDR3 in DNA: TGTGCCAGCATCGCTCAAGGGAGGAAAGGGACTGAAGCTTTCTTT.

The V and J genes are TRBV6-5 and TRBJ2-7, with TRBD2 matching over 7 bases. This CDR3 has 16 residues. Per germline, CDR1 MNHEY and CDR2 SVGAGI. V shed 0 bases, J shed 3 bases, and the junction held 8 bases outside the gene matches. CDR3 region: CASSYSGGRGFYEQYF. CDR3 coding DNA: TGTGCCAGCAGTTACTCTGGAGGGAGGGGATTCTACGAGCAGTACTTC.

This clonotype was seen many times. The V call is TRBV28, the J call TRBJ2-1; D is perhaps TRBD2 (6 bases). This CDR3 is 15 amino acids long. Germline assignment: CDR1 MDHEN and CDR2 SYDVKM. V was trimmed by 3 bases and J by 3 bases, leaving 12 bases between them. The CDR3 here is CASSLEGRFYNEQFF. Here the CDR3 DNA reads TGTGCCAGCAGTTTGGAGGGGAGATTCTACAATGAGCAGTTCTTC. Full variable domain (rest looked up from reference TRBV28 and TRBJ2-1): DVKVTQSSRYLVKRTGEKVFLECVQDMDHENMFWYRQDPGLGLRLIYFSYDVKMKEKGDIPEGYSVSREKKERFSLILESASTNQTSMYLCASSLEGRFYNEQFFGPGTRLTVL.

This clonotype was counted at least ten times. This chain connects TRBV20-1 to TRBJ2-7, with TRBD1 matching 10 bases. This CDR3 spans 14 amino acids. J gave up 6 bases and V 4 bases, and 9 bases lay outside the gene matches. The V gene's germline CDR1 is DFQATT and CDR2 SNEGSKA (reference sequence). CDR3 in DNA: TGCAGTGCTAAGTGGGACGGACAGGGGGGCGAGCAGTACTTC. Translated, it gives CSAKWDGQGGEQYF.

The rearrangement joins TRBV5-1 to TRBJ1-1; D call uncertain. The V end lost 0 bases, the J end lost 0 bases, and 9 bases lay between the germline ends. This CDR3 comprises 15 residues. Per the germline V gene, CDR1 is SGHRS and CDR2 is YFSETQ. The CDR3 loop is CASSLGGLMNTEAFF. DNA of the CDR3: TGCGCCAGCAGCTTGGGGGGTCTAATGAACACTGAAGCTTTCTTT. Looking up the rest from reference TRBV5-1 and TRBJ1-1 gives the full variable domain: KAGVTQTPRYLIKTRGQQVTLSCSPISGHRSVSWYQQTPGQGLQFLFEYFSETQRNKGNFPGRFSGRQFSNSRSEMNVSTLELGDSALYLCASSLGGLMNTEAFFGQGTRLTVV.

This sequence joins TRBV6-5 and TRBJ2-1, with 7 bases aligning to TRBD2. From germline, CDR1 is MNHEY and CDR2 SVGAGI. This CDR3 has 17 residues. With 0 bases clipped from V and 8 bases from J, the junction kept 13 bases outside the gene matches. CDR3 loop: CASSYSMGGGLLDEQFF. The CDR3 region has the DNA TGTGCCAGCAGTTACTCGATGGGGGGAGGGCTTCTGGATGAGCAGTTCTTC.

This clonotype was seen at least ten times. The chain recombines TRBV2 with TRBJ2-7, with D possibly TRBD1 on 6 matching bases. Germline loops: CDR1 SNHLY, CDR2 FYNNEI. This CDR3 is built from 12 residues. Trimming removed 10 bases from V and 0 bases from J, with 10 bases in between. The CDR3 DNA reads TGTGCCACTCGGACAGTCTCCTACGAGCAGTACTTC. Its translation: CATRTVSYEQYF.

The rearrangement uses TRBV6-1 and TRBJ1-2; 9 bases line up with TRBD1. The V gene's germline CDR1 is MNHNS and CDR2 SASEGT. The CDR3 is 14 residues long. V lost 3 bases, J lost 3 bases, and 2 bases stayed unmatched. The DNA of the CDR3 is TGTGCCAGCAGTGACTGGACAGGGGACTATGGCTACACCTTC. Protein sequence: CASSDWTGDYGYTF.

This clonotype was seen ten or more times. J is TRBJ2-1 and V is TRBV27, with 8 bases aligning to TRBD2. CDR1 and CDR2 from the germline V gene are MNHEY and SMNVEV (reference sequence). The V gene end was trimmed by 2 bases and the J gene end by 7 bases; junction bases not matched to a gene: 10. The CDR3 covers 16 residues. Written as DNA, the CDR3 is TGTGCCAGCAGTTTAGGGTCGGGAGGGCCTGAAAATGAGCAGTTCTTC. It specifies CASSLGSGGPENEQFF.

This clonotype was counted ten times or more. The chain couples TRBV5-1 to TRBJ2-7; tentative D call: TRBD1 (5 bases). Trimming took 4 bases from V and 5 from J, leaving 16 bases between them. The CDR3 has 14 amino acids. Germline V lookup: CDR1 SGHRS, CDR2 YFSETQ. The CDR3 coding sequence is TGCGCCAGCAGCCACTCAAGGGGTCGGAACGAGCAGTACTTC. Translated: CASSHSRGRNEQYF.

This clonotype has more than one count but fewer than ten. This chain uses TRBV20-1 with TRBJ2-1; 10 nucleotides agree with TRBD2. This CDR3 region has 14 residues. The V gene's germline CDR1 is DFQATT and CDR2 SNEGSKA (reference sequence). V was clipped by 2 bases and J by 10 bases; unmatched bases: 8. The CDR3 nucleotides are TGCAGTGCTAGACCCCCCCTAGCGGGAGACGAGCAGTTCTTC. Residues: CSARPPLAGDEQFF.

This clonotype was found many times. The rearrangement uses TRBV10-3 and TRBJ2-2; D is unclear. V was cut by 3 bases and J by 5 bases, with 1 base left in between. The CDR3 has 11 residues. Looked up from germline, CDR1 is ENHRY and CDR2 is SYGVKD. The CDR3 DNA sequence: TGTGCCATCAGTGATACCGGGGAGCTGTTTTTT. Translated, it gives CAISDTGELFF.

V usage is TRBV3-1 and J usage is TRBJ2-5; tentatively, D is TRBD2 (6 bases). This CDR3 comprises 15 residues. The germline CDR1 and CDR2 sequences are LGHDT and YNNKEL (reference sequence). V lost 1 base, J lost 4 bases, and 13 bases lay in between. CDR3 coding DNA: TGTGCCAGCAGCCAAGGGGGGAGGAGTGGAGAGACCCAGTACTTC. It codes for CASSQGGRSGETQYF.

There are many counts of this clonotype. The genes are TRBV28 and TRBJ2-3, with 7 bases fitting TRBD1. From germline, CDR1 is MDHEN and CDR2 SYDVKM. The CDR3 is 16 residues long. J was trimmed by 1 base and V by 5 bases; bases with no gene match: 9. CDR3 in amino acids: CASSADRAVGTDTQYF. DNA of the CDR3: TGTGCCAGCAGTGCTGACAGGGCCGTGGGCACAGATACGCAGTATTTT.

Many counts were recorded for this clonotype. The chain employs TRBV3-1 and TRBJ2-5, with a tentative D call TRBD2 (5 bases). This CDR3 region has 16 residues. Trimming took 3 bases from V and 0 from J, leaving 14 bases between them. Germline CDR1 reads LGHDT; CDR2 reads YNNKEL (reference sequence). The CDR3 protein is CASSQESGVYQETQYF. The DNA of the CDR3 is TGTGCCAGCAGCCAGGAGAGCGGAGTTTACCAAGAGACCCAGTACTTC.

This clonotype was detected a few times. The V and J genes are TRBV24-1 and TRBJ2-3; 10 nucleotides line up with TRBD2. V shed 0 bases, J shed 0 bases, and the junction held 5 bases outside the gene matches. This CDR3 has 18 amino acids. Germline V gene sequence: CDR1 KGHDR, CDR2 SFDVKD. CDR3 bases: TGTGCCACCAGTGATTTGCCCGGACTAGCGGCTAGCACAGATACGCAGTATTTT. Its translation is CATSDLPGLAASTDTQYF.

This clonotype turned up a few times. The chain recombines TRBV28 with TRBJ2-7, with 8 bases identical to TRBD1. The trim removed 7 bases at V and 1 base at J, leaving 9 bases unmatched. This CDR3 is built from 15 residues. CDR1 MDHEN and CDR2 SYDVKM come from the germline V gene. Here the CDR3 DNA reads TGTGCCAGCATTATAGGGACAGGTCCTTCCTACGAGCAGTACTTC. It yields the protein CASIIGTGPSYEQYF.

The genes are TRBV20-1 and TRBJ2-3, with 12 nucleotides matching TRBD2. CDR1 and CDR2 from the germline V gene are DFQATT and SNEGSKA (reference sequence). Unmatched junction bases numbered 3, after V lost 8 bases and J lost 0 bases. The CDR3 loop spans 14 amino acids. As DNA, the CDR3 is TGCAGTACGGGGACTAGCGGGAGCACAGATACGCAGTATTTT. Its protein is CSTGTSGSTDTQYF.

Written as DNA, the CDR3 is TGTGCCAGCAGACCAGCGGGAGCGGGAGATGCAGATACGCAGTATTTT. It codes for CASRPAGAGDADTQYF. The chain employs TRBV5-8 and TRBJ2-3, with TRBD2 identical over 8 bases. This CDR3 comprises 16 residues. CDR1 and CDR2 (germline): SGHTS, YDEGEE. V lost 5 bases, J lost 4 bases, and 12 bases stayed unmatched.

The CDR3 sequence is CASSTTGVNYNEQFF. Here the CDR3 DNA reads TGTGCCAGCTCAACAACAGGGGTCAACTACAATGAGCAGTTCTTC. The chain combines TRBV18 with TRBJ2-1, with TRBD1 identical over 7 bases. CDR3 length: 15 residues. Germline V gene data show CDR1 as KGHSH and CDR2 as LQKENI. Trimming took 5 bases from V and 3 from J; bases not matched to a gene: 7.

This chain joins TRBV18 and TRBJ1-4; D not resolved. This CDR3 has 14 amino acids. Trimming removed 3 bases from V and 8 bases from J, with 13 bases in between. The V gene's germline CDR1 is KGHSH and CDR2 LQKENI. The CDR3 nucleotides read TGTGCCAGCTCACCCCGACGGGGAGGCGAAAAACTGTTTTTT. This encodes CASSPRRGGEKLFF.

This clonotype was detected many times. J is TRBJ2-4 and V is TRBV20-1; a weak D match, TRBD2 (6 bases). Germline CDR1 DFQATT, CDR2 SNEGSKA (reference sequence). Trimming took off 1 base at V and 4 bases at J, with 17 bases between the two ends. The CDR3 covers 16 residues. In nucleotides, the CDR3 is TGCAGTGCTAGAGGTGACGGGTGGGGGGATAAAAACATTCAGTACTTC. Translated: CSARGDGWGDKNIQYF.

This clonotype was counted at least ten times. The chain employs TRBV27 and TRBJ2-1, with 9 bases that match TRBD1. V dropped 1 base and J dropped 8; count of bases not matched to a gene: 0. This CDR3 region has 13 residues. Germline V CDR1 and CDR2: MNHEY, SMNVEV (reference sequence). CDR3 nucleotide sequence: TGTGCCAGCAGTTTATACAGGGGGCATGAGCAGTTCTTC. This gives the protein CASSLYRGHEQFF.

On this clonotype: The junction differs from germline at one of its ends, possibly a read error. This rearrangement joins TRBV12-3 or TRBV12-4 to TRBJ2-5; 10 bases fit TRBD2. The CDR3 totals 15 residues. The CDR3 sequence: CASSSVAGGKETQCF. As DNA, the CDR3 is TGTGCCAGCAGTTCAGTAGCGGGAGGAAAAGAGACCCAGTGCTTC.